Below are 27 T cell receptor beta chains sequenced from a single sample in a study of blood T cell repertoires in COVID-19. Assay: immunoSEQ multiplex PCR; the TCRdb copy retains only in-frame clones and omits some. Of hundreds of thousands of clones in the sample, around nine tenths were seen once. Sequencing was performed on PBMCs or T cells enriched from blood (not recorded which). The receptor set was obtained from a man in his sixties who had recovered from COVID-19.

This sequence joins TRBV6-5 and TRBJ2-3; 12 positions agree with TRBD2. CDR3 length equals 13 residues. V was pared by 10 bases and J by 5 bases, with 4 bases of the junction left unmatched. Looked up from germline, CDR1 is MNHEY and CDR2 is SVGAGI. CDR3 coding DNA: TGTGCCACCCGGACTAGCGGGGTAGATACGCAGTATTTT. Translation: CATRTSGVDTQYF.

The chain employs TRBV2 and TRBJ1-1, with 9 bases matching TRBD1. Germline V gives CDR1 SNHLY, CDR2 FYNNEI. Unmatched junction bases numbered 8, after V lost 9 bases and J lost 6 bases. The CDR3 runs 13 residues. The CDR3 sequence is CARTQGARAEAFF. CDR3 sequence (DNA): TGTGCCAGGACACAGGGGGCGCGGGCTGAAGCTTTCTTT.

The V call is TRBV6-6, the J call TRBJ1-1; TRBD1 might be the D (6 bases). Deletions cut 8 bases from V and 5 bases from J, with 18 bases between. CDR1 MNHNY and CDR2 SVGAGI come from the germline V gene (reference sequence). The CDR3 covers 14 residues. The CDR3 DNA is TGTGCCAGCGACTTGGGGGATAGGGGGACTGAAGCTTTCTTT. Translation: CASDLGDRGTEAFF.

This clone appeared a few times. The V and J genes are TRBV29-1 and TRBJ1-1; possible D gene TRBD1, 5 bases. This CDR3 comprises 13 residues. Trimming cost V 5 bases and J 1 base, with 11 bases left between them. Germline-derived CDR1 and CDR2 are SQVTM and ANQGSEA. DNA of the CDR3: TGCAGCGTTTCTACAGGACAGAACACTGAAGCTTTCTTT. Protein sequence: CSVSTGQNTEAFF. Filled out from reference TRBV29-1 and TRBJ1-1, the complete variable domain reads SAVISQKPSRDICQRGTSLTIQCQVDSQVTMMFWYRQQPGQSLTLIATANQGSEATYESGFVIDKFPISRPNLTFSTLTVSNMSPEDSSIYLCSVSTGQNTEAFFGQGTRLTVV.

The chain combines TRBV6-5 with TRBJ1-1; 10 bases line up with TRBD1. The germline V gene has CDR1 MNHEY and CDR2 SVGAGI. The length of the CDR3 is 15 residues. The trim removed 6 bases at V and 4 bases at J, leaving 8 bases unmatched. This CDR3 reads CASRLRDRGVTEAFF. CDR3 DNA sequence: TGTGCCAGCAGACTCCGGGACAGGGGCGTCACTGAAGCTTTCTTT.

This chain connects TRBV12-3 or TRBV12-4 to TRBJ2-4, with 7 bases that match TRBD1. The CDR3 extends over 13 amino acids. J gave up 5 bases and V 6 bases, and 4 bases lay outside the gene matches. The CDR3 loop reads CASSTGTENIQYF. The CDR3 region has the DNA TGTGCCAGCAGCACCGGGACAGAAAACATTCAGTACTTC.

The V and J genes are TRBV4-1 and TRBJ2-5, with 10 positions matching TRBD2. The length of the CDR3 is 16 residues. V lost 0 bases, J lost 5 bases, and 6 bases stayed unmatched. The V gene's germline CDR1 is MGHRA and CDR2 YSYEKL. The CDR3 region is CASSQEPSGGQETQYF. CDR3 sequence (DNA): TGCGCCAGCAGCCAAGAGCCTAGCGGGGGTCAGGAGACCCAGTACTTC.

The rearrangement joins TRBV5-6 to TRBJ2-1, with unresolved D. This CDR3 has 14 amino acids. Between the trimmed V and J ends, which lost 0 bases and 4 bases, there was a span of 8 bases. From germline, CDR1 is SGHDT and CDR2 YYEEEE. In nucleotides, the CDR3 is TGTGCCAGCAGCTTGGACTTCCTTTACAATGAGCAGTTCTTC. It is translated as CASSLDFLYNEQFF.

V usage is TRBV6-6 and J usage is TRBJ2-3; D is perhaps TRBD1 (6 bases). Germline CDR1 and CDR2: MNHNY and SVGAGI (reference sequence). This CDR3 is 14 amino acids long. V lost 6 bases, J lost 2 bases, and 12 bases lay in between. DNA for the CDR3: TGTGCCAGCAGGAGTCAGGGGCCCACAGATACGCAGTATTTT. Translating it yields CASRSQGPTDTQYF.

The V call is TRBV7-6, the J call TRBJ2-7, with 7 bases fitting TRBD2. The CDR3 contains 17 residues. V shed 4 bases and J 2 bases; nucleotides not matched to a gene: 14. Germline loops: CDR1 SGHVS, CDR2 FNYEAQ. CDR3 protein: CASSSQTGGYKTYEQYF. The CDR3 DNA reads TGTGCCAGCAGCTCCCAAACGGGGGGTTACAAGACCTACGAGCAGTACTTC.

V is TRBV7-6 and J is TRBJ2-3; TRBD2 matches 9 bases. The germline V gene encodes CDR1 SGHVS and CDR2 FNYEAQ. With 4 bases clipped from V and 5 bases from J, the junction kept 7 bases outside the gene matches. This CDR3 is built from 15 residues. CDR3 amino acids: CASSSSGGRGDTQYF. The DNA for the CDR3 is TGTGCCAGCAGCTCGAGCGGGGGGCGCGGAGATACGCAGTATTTT.

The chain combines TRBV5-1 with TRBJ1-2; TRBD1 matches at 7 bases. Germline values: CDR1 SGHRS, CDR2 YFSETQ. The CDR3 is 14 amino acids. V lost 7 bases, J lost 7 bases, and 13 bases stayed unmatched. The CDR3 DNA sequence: TGCGCCAGCGGTACAGGGGCCCCCCCCCTTGGCTACACCTTC. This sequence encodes CASGTGAPPLGYTF. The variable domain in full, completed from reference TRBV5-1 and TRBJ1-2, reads KAGVTQTPRYLIKTRGQQVTLSCSPISGHRSVSWYQQTPGQGLQFLFEYFSETQRNKGNFPGRFSGRQFSNSRSEMNVSTLELGDSALYLCASGTGAPPLGYTFGSGTRLTVV.

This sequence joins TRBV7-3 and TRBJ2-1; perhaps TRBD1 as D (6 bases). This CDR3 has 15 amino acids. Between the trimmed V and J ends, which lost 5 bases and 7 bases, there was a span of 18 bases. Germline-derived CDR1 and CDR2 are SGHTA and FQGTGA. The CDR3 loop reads CASSIQGSARNEQFF. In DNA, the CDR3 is TGTGCCAGCAGCATTCAGGGGAGCGCGAGGAATGAGCAGTTCTTC.

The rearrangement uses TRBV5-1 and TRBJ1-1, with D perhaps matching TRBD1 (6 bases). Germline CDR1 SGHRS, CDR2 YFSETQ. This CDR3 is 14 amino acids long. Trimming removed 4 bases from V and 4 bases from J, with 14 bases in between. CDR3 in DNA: TGCGCCAGCAGCCGGAACAGGGATGGCACTGAAGCTTTCTTT. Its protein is CASSRNRDGTEAFF. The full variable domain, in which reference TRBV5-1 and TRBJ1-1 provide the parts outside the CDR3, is KAGVTQTPRYLIKTRGQQVTLSCSPISGHRSVSWYQQTPGQGLQFLFEYFSETQRNKGNFPGRFSGRQFSNSRSEMNVSTLELGDSALYLCASSRNRDGTEAFFGQGTRLTVV.

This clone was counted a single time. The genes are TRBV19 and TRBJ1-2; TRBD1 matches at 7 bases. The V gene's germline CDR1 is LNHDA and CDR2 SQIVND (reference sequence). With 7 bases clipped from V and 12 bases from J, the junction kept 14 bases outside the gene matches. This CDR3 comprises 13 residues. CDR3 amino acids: CASKIPGQPRDTF. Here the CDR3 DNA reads TGTGCCAGTAAAATACCGGGACAGCCTCGGGACACCTTC.

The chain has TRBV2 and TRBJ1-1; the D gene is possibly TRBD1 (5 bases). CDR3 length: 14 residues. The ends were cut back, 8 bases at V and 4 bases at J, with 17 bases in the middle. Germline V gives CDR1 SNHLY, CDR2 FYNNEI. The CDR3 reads CASWARTRITEAFF. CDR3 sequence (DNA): TGTGCCAGCTGGGCCCGGACACGCATCACTGAAGCTTTCTTT.

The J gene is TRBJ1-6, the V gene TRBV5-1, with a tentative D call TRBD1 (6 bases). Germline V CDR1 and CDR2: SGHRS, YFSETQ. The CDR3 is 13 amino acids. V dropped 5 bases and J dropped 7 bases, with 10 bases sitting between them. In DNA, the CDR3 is TGCGCCAGCAGTTACGGACAGAATTCACCCCTCCACTTT. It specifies CASSYGQNSPLHF.

Here the CDR3 reads CASSLLTSQETQYF. The CDR3 nucleotides are TGTGCCAGCAGCCTCTTGACTAGCCAAGAGACCCAGTACTTC. J is TRBJ2-5 and V is TRBV3-1 (or the pseudogene TRBV3-2); maybe TRBD2 (6 bases). This CDR3 is 14 amino acids long. Germline V gene sequence: CDR1 LGHDT, CDR2 YNNKEL (reference sequence). V gave up 4 bases and J gave up 1 base, with 10 bases separating them.

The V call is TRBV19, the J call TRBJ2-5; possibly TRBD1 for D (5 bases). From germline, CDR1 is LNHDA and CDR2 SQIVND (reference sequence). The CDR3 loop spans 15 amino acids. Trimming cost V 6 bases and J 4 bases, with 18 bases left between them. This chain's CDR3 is CASSTGRRITETQYF. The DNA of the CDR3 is TGTGCCAGTAGCACAGGACGAAGAATAACAGAGACCCAGTACTTC.

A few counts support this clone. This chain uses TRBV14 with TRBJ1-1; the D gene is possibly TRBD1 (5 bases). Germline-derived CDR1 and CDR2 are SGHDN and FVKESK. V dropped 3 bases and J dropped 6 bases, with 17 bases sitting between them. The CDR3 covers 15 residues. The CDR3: CASSHVLGEVAEAFF. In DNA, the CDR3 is TGTGCCAGCAGCCACGTCCTGGGGGAGGTAGCTGAAGCTTTCTTT.

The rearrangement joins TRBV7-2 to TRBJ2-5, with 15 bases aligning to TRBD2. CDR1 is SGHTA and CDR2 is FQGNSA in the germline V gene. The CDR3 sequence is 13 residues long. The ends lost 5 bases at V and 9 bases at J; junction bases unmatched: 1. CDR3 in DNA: TGTGCCAGCAGCGGGACTAGCGGGGGGTCCCAGTACTTC. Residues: CASSGTSGGSQYF. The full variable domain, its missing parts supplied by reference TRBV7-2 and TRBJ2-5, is GAGVSQSPSNKVTEKGKDVELRCDPISGHTALYWYRQSLGQGLEFLIYFQGNSAPDKSGLPSDRFSAERTGGSVSTLTIQRTQQEDSAVYLCASSGTSGGSQYFGPGTRLLVL.

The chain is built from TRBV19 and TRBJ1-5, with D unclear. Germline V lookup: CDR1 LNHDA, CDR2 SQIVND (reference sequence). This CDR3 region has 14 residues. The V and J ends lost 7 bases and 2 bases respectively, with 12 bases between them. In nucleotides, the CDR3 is TGTGCCAGTACTAGGACCGGGGGCAATCAGCCCCAGCATTTT. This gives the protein CASTRTGGNQPQHF.

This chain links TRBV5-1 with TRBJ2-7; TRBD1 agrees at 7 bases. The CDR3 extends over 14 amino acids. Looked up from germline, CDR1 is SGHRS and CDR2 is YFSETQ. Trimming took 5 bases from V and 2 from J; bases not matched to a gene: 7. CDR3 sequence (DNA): TGCGCCAGCAGTGGGCAGGGGGTCCCCTACGAGCAGTACTTC. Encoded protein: CASSGQGVPYEQYF.

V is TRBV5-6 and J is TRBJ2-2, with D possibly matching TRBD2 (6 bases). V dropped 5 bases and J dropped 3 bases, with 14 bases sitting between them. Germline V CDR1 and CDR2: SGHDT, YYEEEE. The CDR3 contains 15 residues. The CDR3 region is CASRLMGDYTGELFF. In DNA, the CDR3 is TGTGCCAGCAGGTTAATGGGGGACTACACCGGGGAGCTGTTTTTT.

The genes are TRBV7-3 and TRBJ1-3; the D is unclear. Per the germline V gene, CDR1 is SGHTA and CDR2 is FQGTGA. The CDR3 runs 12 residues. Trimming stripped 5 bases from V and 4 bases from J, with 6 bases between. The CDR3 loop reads CASSPGGNTIYF. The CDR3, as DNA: TGTGCCAGCAGCCCCGGGGGAAACACCATATATTTT.

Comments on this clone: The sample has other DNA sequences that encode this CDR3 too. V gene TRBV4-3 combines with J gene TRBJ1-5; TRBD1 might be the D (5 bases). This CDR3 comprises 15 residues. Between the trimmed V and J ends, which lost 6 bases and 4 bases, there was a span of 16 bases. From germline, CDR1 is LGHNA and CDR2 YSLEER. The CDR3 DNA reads TGCGCCAGCAGTGAAGGGGTTTGGGGTAATCAGCCCCAGCATTTT. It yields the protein CASSEGVWGNQPQHF.

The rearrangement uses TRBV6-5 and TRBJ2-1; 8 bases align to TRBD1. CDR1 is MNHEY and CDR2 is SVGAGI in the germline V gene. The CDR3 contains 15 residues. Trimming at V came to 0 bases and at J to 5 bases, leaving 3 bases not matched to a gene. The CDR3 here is CASSYSQGANNEQFF. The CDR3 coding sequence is TGTGCCAGCAGTTACTCGCAGGGGGCCAACAATGAGCAGTTCTTC.